This entry is about one T cell receptor beta chain. The data were obtained in a study of T cells after yellow fever vaccination. Germline V gene data show CDR1 as SGHTA and CDR2 as FQGTGA. This CDR3 is 13 amino acids long. The V end was cut by 1 base, the J end by 6 bases, with 9 bases between. TCRdb reprocessed the 5' RACE reads with MiXCR, giving one entry per CDR3 protein. Of hundreds of thousands of distinct CDR3 sequences listed, roughly 13% were seen once; the top ten hold 11% to 15%. The input for sequencing was PBMCs, taken on the day of the yellow fever booster vaccination. The J gene is TRBJ1-2, the V gene TRBV7-3, with D unclear. The sequence was obtained from a man aged 25-45 years who received the YFV17D yellow fever vaccine. CDR3 region: CASSLSGDHGYTF. CDR3 DNA: TGTGCCAGCAGCTTAAGTGGGGATCATGGCTACACCTTC.